This is a list of T cell receptor beta chains from one sample in a study of T cells in Graves' hyperthyroidism and ophthalmopathy. TCRdb processed the multiplex PCR reads anew with MiXCR; each CDR3 protein has one entry. The data hold approximately 640,000 distinct CDR3 sequences, with around 16% observed a single time. Sequenced input: blood. These receptors came from a man in his forties or fifties with Graves' hyperthyroidism. Both conserved end residues are part of each CDR3. Fields, in order: V gene, J gene, D gene, clone size, CDR3 DNA, CDR3 protein. D genes are given only for firm matches. Expanded clones are given a class, and other clones once, few, many or no size at all.

v_call: TRBV29-1; j_call: TRBJ2-1; d_call: TRBD2; clone_size: many; cdr3_nt: TGCAGCGTTGGCCCAGCGGGAGGGCCAAGTGAGCAGTTCTTC; cdr3_aa: CSVGPAGGPSEQFF
v_call: TRBV19; j_call: TRBJ1-2; d_call: TRBD1; clone_size: NA; cdr3_nt: TGTGCCAGTGCCGGGACAGGGGGCTACTATGGCTACACCTTC; cdr3_aa: CASAGTGGYYGYTF
v_call: TRBV2; j_call: TRBJ2-7; d_call: NA; clone_size: many; cdr3_nt: TGTGCCAGCAGTGCCCTAGAGCAGTACTTC; cdr3_aa: CASSALEQYF
v_call: TRBV20-1; j_call: TRBJ2-4; d_call: TRBD2; clone_size: many; cdr3_nt: TGCAGTGCTCCTCAAGGGTGGGCGGGAGGAGCCAAAAACATTCAGTACTTC; cdr3_aa: CSAPQGWAGGAKNIQYF
v_call: TRBV10-3; j_call: TRBJ2-7; d_call: NA; clone_size: NA; cdr3_nt: TGTGCCATCAGATGGGGCGGGAACACCTACGAGCAGTACTTC; cdr3_aa: CAIRWGGNTYEQYF
v_call: TRBV28; j_call: TRBJ1-1; d_call: NA; clone_size: NA; cdr3_nt: TGTGCCAGCAGGTGCCTCGGGGTTGGGGATACTGAAGCTTTCTTT; cdr3_aa: CASRCLGVGDTEAFF
v_call: TRBV3-1; j_call: TRBJ2-1; d_call: TRBD2; clone_size: few; cdr3_nt: TGTGCCAGCAGCCAAGGGACTAGCAAACTCAATGAGCAGTTCTTC; cdr3_aa: CASSQGTSKLNEQFF
v_call: TRBV5-1; j_call: TRBJ2-3; d_call: NA; clone_size: NA; cdr3_nt: TGCGCCAGCAGCTTGGGGACAAGATCTAGCACAGATACGCAGTATTTT; cdr3_aa: CASSLGTRSSTDTQYF
v_call: TRBV4-1; j_call: TRBJ2-1; d_call: NA; clone_size: NA; cdr3_nt: TGCGCCAGCAGCCGGGCTCCCCTCCGGGACTCCTCCTACAATGAGCAGTTCTTC; cdr3_aa: CASSRAPLRDSSYNEQFF
v_call: TRBV5-1; j_call: TRBJ2-7; d_call: TRBD1; clone_size: NA; cdr3_nt: TGCGCCAGCAGCTTAGTACCACAGGGGACCCCCTACGAGCAGTACTTC; cdr3_aa: CASSLVPQGTPYEQYF
v_call: TRBV20-1; j_call: TRBJ2-3; d_call: NA; clone_size: few; cdr3_nt: TGCAGTGCTAGGTCCCGGGATGCTAGCACAGATACGCAGTATTTT; cdr3_aa: CSARSRDASTDTQYF